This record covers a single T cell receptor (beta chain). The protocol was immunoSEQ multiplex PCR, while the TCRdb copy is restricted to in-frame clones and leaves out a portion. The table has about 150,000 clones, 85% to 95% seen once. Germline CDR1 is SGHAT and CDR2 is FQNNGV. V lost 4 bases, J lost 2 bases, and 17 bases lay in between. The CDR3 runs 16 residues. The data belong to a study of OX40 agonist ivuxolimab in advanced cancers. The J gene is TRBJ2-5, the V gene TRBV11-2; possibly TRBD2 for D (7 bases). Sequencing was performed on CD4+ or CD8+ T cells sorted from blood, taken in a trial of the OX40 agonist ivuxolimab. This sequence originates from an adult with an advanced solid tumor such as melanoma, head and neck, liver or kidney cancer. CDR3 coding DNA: TGTGCCAGCAGCTCGTTGGCGGGGGCTGTACAAGAGACCCAGTACTTC. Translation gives CASSSLAGAVQETQYF.